Listed below are T cell receptor beta chains from one sample, sequenced in a study of blood T cell repertoires in COVID-19. Only in-frame clones appear in the TCRdb table, and some are missing; sequencing was by immunoSEQ multiplex PCR. The sample carries about 130,000 clones, about 85% recorded once. The sequencing sample was made of peripheral blood. The receptor set was obtained from a woman older than 75 with acute or convalescent COVID-19. Each CDR3 is given with its conserved first and last residue. The D gene is left open where the match is weak. Not all rows give a size; the values are once, few, many and, for expanded clones, a class.

V gene	clone size	D gene	J gene	CDR3 DNA	CDR3 protein
TRBV10-3	.	TRBD1	TRBJ1-1	TGTGCCAGTCGGACAGGGGGTGAAGCTTTCTTT	CASRTGGEAFF
TRBV5-1	few	.	TRBJ1-1	TGCGCCAGCAGCTACCGGTCGGACACTGAAGCTTTCTTT	CASSYRSDTEAFF
TRBV28	.	.	TRBJ1-2	TGTGCCAGCACTGTGGGGGGTTCGGATGGCTACACCTTC	CASTVGGSDGYTF
TRBV7-2	few	.	TRBJ2-7	TGTGCCAGCAGCCCAAGGAGGGGTACCGAGCAGTACTTC	CASSPRRGTEQYF
TRBV3-1/TRBV3-2	few	.	TRBJ1-2	TGTGCCAGCAGCCAAGGGGGGGTCTATGGCTACACCTTC	CASSQGGVYGYTF
TRBV6-5	.	.	TRBJ2-2	TGTGCCAGCAGTTCCATCCGGGAGCTGTTTTTT	CASSSIRELFF
TRBV7-9	.	.	TRBJ2-1	TGTGCCAGCAGCTTAGCTAGGGGATCCTCCTACAATGAGCAGTTCTTC	CASSLARGSSYNEQFF
TRBV12-3/TRBV12-4	.	.	TRBJ2-7	TGTGCCAGCAGGCAATGGGGCGCGTACGAGCAGTACTTC	CASRQWGAYEQYF
TRBV5-5	.	TRBD1	TRBJ2-2	TGTGCCAGCAGCTACACCGGGACAGGGGTCGTCGGGGAGCTGTTTTTT	CASSYTGTGVVGELFF
TRBV9	.	TRBD1	TRBJ1-6	TGTGCCAGCAGCGTAGGGACAGGGGTTCAATCACCCCTCCACTTT	CASSVGTGVQSPLHF
TRBV28	.	.	TRBJ1-3	TGTGCCAGCAGTTCTATTGTCTCTGGAAACACCATATATTTT	CASSSIVSGNTIYF
TRBV5-4	few	TRBD1	TRBJ2-5	TGTGCCAGCAGCTCACCCGGACAGGCCCCCTCGACCCAGTACTTC	CASSSPGQAPSTQYF
TRBV7-2	once	.	TRBJ1-1	TGTGCCAGCAGCCCCCCCCCTCTGAGCACTGAAGCTTTCTTT	CASSPPPLSTEAFF
TRBV6-6	.	TRBD1	TRBJ2-2	TGTGCCAGCAGTGGGACGAGGGGGCCAACCGGGGAGCTGTTTTTT	CASSGTRGPTGELFF
TRBV6-5	medium-sized	TRBD1	TRBJ1-4	TGTGCCAGCAGTTTGACAGGGGGAGGTGAAAAACTGTTTTTT	CASSLTGGGEKLFF
TRBV10-3	.	TRBD1	TRBJ1-3	TGTGCCATCAGTGGACGACAGGGCTACTCTGGAAACACCATATATTTT	CAISGRQGYSGNTIYF
TRBV7-2	.	.	TRBJ1-1	TGTGCCAGCACCGAGAGGGGGACCCGGGGGGTTGCTTTCTTT	CASTERGTRGVAFF
TRBV4-1	once	.	TRBJ1-6	TGCGCCAGCAGCCAGGCCGTTGGGGGGGCTCTGAATTCACCCCTCCACTTT	CASSQAVGGALNSPLHF
TRBV5-4	.	.	TRBJ1-1	TGTGCCGCGCGACAAGCCATGAACACTGAAGCTTTCTTT	CAARQAMNTEAFF
TRBV29-1	.	.	TRBJ1-2	TGCAGCGCCGGGATCCCCTCCTATGGCTACACCTTC	CSAGIPSYGYTF
TRBV13	.	.	TRBJ2-5	TGTGCCAGCAGCTTAGGAGGGGCGGAGACCCAGTACTTC	CASSLGGAETQYF
TRBV5-4	.	.	TRBJ2-1	TGTGCCAGCAGCTTAATAATAGCGTCGGGACTGGGGAATGAGCAGTTCTTC	CASSLIIASGLGNEQFF
TRBV7-2	.	.	TRBJ2-1	TGTGCCAGCAGCCTAGTTGGGCCCTACAATGAGCAGTTCTTC	CASSLVGPYNEQFF
TRBV2	.	.	TRBJ1-3	TGTGCCAGCAGTGAAGCGTACGGGAGGGGAGGCACCATATATTTT	CASSEAYGRGGTIYF
TRBV4-2	few	.	TRBJ1-6	TGTGCCAGCAGCCAAGGAAGAGGTCTAAGTTCACCCCTCCACTTT	CASSQGRGLSSPLHF
TRBV6-6	few	TRBD1	TRBJ1-6	TGTGCCAGCAGTCGTTCAGGGGGCGCCGGGTTGTCCTATAATTCACCCCTCCACTTT	CASSRSGGAGLSYNSPLHF
TRBV6-6	.	TRBD1	TRBJ1-6	TGTGCCAGCAGTCCTCCGGGACAGGGGTCCTATAATTCACCCCTCCACTTT	CASSPPGQGSYNSPLHF
TRBV20-1	.	.	TRBJ1-4	TGCAGTGCTAGCCTTCTAGGGGCACTGTTTTTT	CSASLLGALFF
TRBV28	.	TRBD1	TRBJ1-5	TGTGCCAGCAGGTTAACAGGGGATCAGCCCCAGCATTTT	CASRLTGDQPQHF
TRBV6-5	.	.	TRBJ1-2	TGTGCCAGCAGTTACTTCAGGAAACAGGCGACGACAGGCTACACCTTC	CASSYFRKQATTGYTF
TRBV2	.	.	TRBJ2-5	TGTGCCAGCATCAGGGAAGGCGCAGAGACCCAGTACTTC	CASIREGAETQYF
TRBV12-3/TRBV12-4	.	.	TRBJ2-5	TGTGCCAGCAGTCCCAGCCAAGAGACCCAGTACTTC	CASSPSQETQYF
TRBV9	once	.	TRBJ2-5	TGTGCCAGCAGCGTCAGAGGCTATGGGACCCAGTACTTC	CASSVRGYGTQYF
TRBV20-1	once	.	TRBJ1-1	TGCAGTGCTAGAGGCGGAGCTTTCTTT	CSARGGAFF
TRBV19	.	.	TRBJ1-2	TGTGCCAGTACTGAGACAGGAACATCATTCTACTATGGCTACACCTTC	CASTETGTSFYYGYTF
TRBV3-1/TRBV3-2	.	.	TRBJ2-1	TGTGCCAGCAGCCACCGCGAGCCATACTATAATGAGCAGTTCTTC	CASSHREPYYNEQFF
TRBV18	few	TRBD1	TRBJ2-3	TGTGCCAGCGGCGGACAGGGGGCTTTCGATACGCAGTATTTT	CASGGQGAFDTQYF
TRBV6-6	.	.	TRBJ1-6	TGTGCCAGCAGTTACTATAGTCTGAATTCACCCCTCCACTTT	CASSYYSLNSPLHF
TRBV2	few	.	TRBJ1-6	TGTGCCAGCAGTGAAGACAGGGCCAACTCACCCCTCCACTTT	CASSEDRANSPLHF
TRBV11-2	.	TRBD2	TRBJ2-1	TGTGCCAGCAGCTTCCTGAGCGGGACGGGCCACAATGAGCAGTTCTTC	CASSFLSGTGHNEQFF
TRBV3-1/TRBV3-2	.	.	TRBJ1-2	TGTGCCAGCAGCCACGGGGGGGAATATGGCTACACCTTC	CASSHGGEYGYTF
TRBV5-1	few	.	TRBJ1-2	TGCGCCAACACTACCCCGGGATTCTATGGCTACACCTTC	CANTTPGFYGYTF
TRBV15	.	TRBD1	TRBJ2-3	TGTGCCACCTCCCTAGACAGGGGCACAGATACGCAGTATTTT	CATSLDRGTDTQYF
TRBV5-1	.	.	TRBJ1-4	TGCGCCAGCAACGAGATGGGACTGCGGTGGGAAAAACTGTTTTTT	CASNEMGLRWEKLFF
TRBV10-3	few	TRBD1	TRBJ1-3	TGTGCCATCAGTGAGTCGACAGGGATTGGAAACACCATATATTTT	CAISESTGIGNTIYF
TRBV13	few	.	TRBJ1-1	TGTGCCAGCAGCTTCCGCGCAGGGATGAACACTGAAGCTTTCTTT	CASSFRAGMNTEAFF
TRBV5-6	.	TRBD1	TRBJ1-5	TGTGCCAGCAGCTTAGGGGGCGTAGATATGGCCCAGCATTTT	CASSLGGVDMAQHF
TRBV12-3/TRBV12-4	.	TRBD1	TRBJ1-1	TGTGCCAGCAGTCGTCAGGGGGGCACTGAAGCTTTCTTT	CASSRQGGTEAFF
TRBV5-4	.	TRBD1	TRBJ1-6	TGTGCCAGCAGCTTGGATCCAGGGGGCCAATCACCCCTCCACTTT	CASSLDPGGQSPLHF
TRBV5-8	.	.	TRBJ1-2	TGTGCCAGCAGCTTGGACGGAGCTAACTATGGCTACACCTTC	CASSLDGANYGYTF
TRBV5-1	.	TRBD1	TRBJ1-2	TGCGCCAGCAGCTCGCCAGTCTCGACAGGGACTCAACCCTACACCTTC	CASSSPVSTGTQPYTF